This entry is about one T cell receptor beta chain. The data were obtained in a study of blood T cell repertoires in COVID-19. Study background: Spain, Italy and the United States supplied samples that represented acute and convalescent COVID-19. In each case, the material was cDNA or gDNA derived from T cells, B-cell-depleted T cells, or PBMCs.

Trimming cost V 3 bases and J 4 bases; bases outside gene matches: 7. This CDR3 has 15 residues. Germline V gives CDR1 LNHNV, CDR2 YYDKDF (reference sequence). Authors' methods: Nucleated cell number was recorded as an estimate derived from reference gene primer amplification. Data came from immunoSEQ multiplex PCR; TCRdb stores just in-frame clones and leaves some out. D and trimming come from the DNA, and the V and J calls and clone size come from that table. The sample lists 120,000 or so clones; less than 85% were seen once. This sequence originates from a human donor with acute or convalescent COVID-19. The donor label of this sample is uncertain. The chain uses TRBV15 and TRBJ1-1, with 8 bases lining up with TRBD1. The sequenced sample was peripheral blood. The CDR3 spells CATSRKDRAGTEAFF. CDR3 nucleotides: TGTGCCACCAGCAGGAAGGACAGGGCGGGCACTGAAGCTTTCTTT.